This entry lists 14 T cell receptor beta chains sequenced from one sample in a study of blood T cell repertoires in COVID-19. Measured with immunoSEQ multiplex PCR; TCRdb has only the in-frame clones, and not every one. The table has fewer than 110,000 clones, around 87% seen once; the top ten hold around 10%. The sequencing sample was made of peripheral blood. Receptors originate from a young woman with acute or convalescent COVID-19.

The gene calls are TRBV2 and TRBJ2-7; 9 bases line up with TRBD1. The CDR3 contains 15 residues. CDR1 is SNHLY, CDR2 FYNNEI, per germline. With V trimmed by 7 bases and J by 7 bases, 14 bases remained unmatched. CDR3 in amino acids: CASTEALQGAEEQYF. In nucleotides, the CDR3 is TGTGCCAGCACAGAAGCTTTACAGGGGGCGGAGGAGCAGTACTTC.

The chain couples TRBV2 to TRBJ1-5; 9 bases align to TRBD1. This CDR3 has 15 residues. J was trimmed by 3 bases and V by 6 bases; bases with no gene match: 6. Germline CDR1 SNHLY, CDR2 FYNNEI. The CDR3 here is CASSGTGGPNQPQHF. DNA for the CDR3: TGTGCCAGCAGCGGTACAGGGGGCCCCAATCAGCCCCAGCATTTT.

The genes are TRBV6-5 and TRBJ1-2; 8 bases agree with TRBD1. The junction had 6 bases not matched to a gene; V was cut back by 3 bases and J by 6 bases. In germline, CDR1 is MNHEY, CDR2 SVGAGI. This CDR3 is 14 amino acids long. The CDR3 loop reads CASSYGQGRDGYTF. In DNA, the CDR3 is TGTGCCAGCAGTTATGGACAGGGAAGAGATGGCTACACCTTC.

This chain links TRBV27 with TRBJ1-5, with 7 bases identical to TRBD1. The germline CDR1 and CDR2 sequences are MNHEY and SMNVEV (reference sequence). The CDR3 contains 16 residues. J gave up 1 base and V 6 bases, and 9 bases lay outside the gene matches. The CDR3 protein is CASSLNWGQSNQPQHF. The CDR3 DNA reads as TGTGCCAGCAGCCTAAATTGGGGACAGAGCAATCAGCCCCAGCATTTT.

The V call is TRBV27, the J call TRBJ1-1; 7 bases fit TRBD1. Germline V gene lookup returns CDR1 MNHEY and CDR2 SMNVEV (reference sequence). V shed 3 bases, J shed 6 bases, and the junction held 10 bases outside the gene matches. This CDR3 region has 15 residues. CDR3: CASSFQTGWVSEAFF. Here the CDR3 DNA reads TGTGCCAGCAGTTTCCAGACAGGGTGGGTTTCTGAAGCTTTCTTT.

In its sample, this clone was seen once. The chain combines TRBV5-1 with TRBJ2-3; 8 nucleotides align to TRBD2. CDR3 length: 16 amino acids. Per the germline V gene, CDR1 is SGHRS and CDR2 is YFSETQ. V was pared by 6 bases and J by 4 bases, with 13 bases of the junction left unmatched. The CDR3 spells CASNLGGLGAADTQYF. CDR3 nucleotides: TGCGCCAGCAACCTTGGGGGACTAGGAGCGGCAGATACGCAGTATTTT.

V usage is TRBV9 and J usage is TRBJ2-7; 9 nucleotides align to TRBD1. The CDR3 runs to 16 residues. From germline, CDR1 is SGDLS and CDR2 YYNGEE. After removal of 0 bases from V and 4 bases from J, the junction contained 8 bases not matched to a gene. The CDR3 DNA reads TGTGCCAGCAGCGTAGCTGAGGACAGGGGTGGGTACGAGCAGTACTTC. This codes for CASSVAEDRGGYEQYF.

The chain recombines TRBV6-5 with TRBJ1-2; a possible D gene is TRBD1 (5 bases). CDR3 length equals 11 residues. Germline CDR1 MNHEY, CDR2 SVGAGI. V lost 10 bases and J 5 bases, leaving 11 bases between the germline ends. CDR3 protein: CATKGSYGYTF. The DNA for the CDR3 is TGTGCCACCAAGGGGTCTTATGGCTACACCTTC.

Within the sample, this clone is medium-sized. The chain carries TRBV11-2 and TRBJ2-3; TRBD2 matches at 11 bases. CDR3 length: 15 amino acids. Germline values: CDR1 SGHAT, CDR2 FQNNGV. J gave up 7 bases and V 5 bases, and 8 bases lay outside the gene matches. DNA for the CDR3: TGTGCCAGCAGCCTCTTAGCGGGGGGGGGAAATACGCAGTATTTT. Amino acids: CASSLLAGGGNTQYF.

As for this clone: The sample carries other DNA sequences with the same CDR3. V gene TRBV2 combines with J gene TRBJ1-6; D unclear. V lost 3 bases, J lost 3 bases, and 9 bases lay in between. Germline CDR1 and CDR2: SNHLY and FYNNEI. This CDR3 contains 15 residues. The CDR3 loop reads CASSEGRRYNSPLHF. CDR3 DNA: TGTGCCAGCAGTGAGGGCAGACGCTATAATTCACCCCTCCACTTT.

The rearrangement joins TRBV3-1 (or the pseudogene TRBV3-2) to TRBJ2-7; tentatively, D is TRBD2 (5 bases). Germline V gene lookup returns CDR1 LGHDT and CDR2 YNNKEL (reference sequence). CDR3 length equals 13 residues. The ends were cut back, 4 bases at V and 2 bases at J, with 9 bases in the middle. CDR3 region: CASSLHGAYEQYF. Written as DNA, the CDR3 is TGTGCCAGCAGCCTCCACGGGGCCTACGAGCAGTACTTC.

The chain employs TRBV16 and TRBJ2-5, with 7 bases identical to TRBD1. V shed 2 bases and J 7 bases; nucleotides not matched to a gene: 4. CDR1 and CDR2 from the germline V gene are KGHSY and FQNENV. The CDR3 totals 13 residues. The CDR3 region has the DNA TGTGCCAGCAGCCAAGGGACAGCTGGGACCCAGTACTTC. It specifies CASSQGTAGTQYF.

This clone was counted only a few times. The chain joins TRBV5-1 to TRBJ2-7, with TRBD2 matching over 10 bases. Trimming removed 4 bases from V and 0 bases from J; junction bases left unmatched: 7. Germline V gene data show CDR1 as SGHRS and CDR2 as YFSETQ. CDR3 length: 16 amino acids. The CDR3 nucleotides read TGCGCCAGCAGCGGGAAACTAGCGGGGTCCTCCTACGAGCAGTACTTC. Translated: CASSGKLAGSSYEQYF.

This clone was picked up one time. The chain links TRBV4-2 to TRBJ1-6; TRBD1 matches at 10 bases. The CDR3 runs 21 residues. Per germline, CDR1 LGHNA and CDR2 YNFKEQ. V shed 0 bases and J 3 bases; nucleotides not matched to a gene: 14. The DNA for the CDR3 is TGTGCCAGCAGCCAAGATTCGGGGACAGGGGACCCTACCGTCTATAATTCACCCCTCCACTTT. It yields the protein CASSQDSGTGDPTVYNSPLHF.